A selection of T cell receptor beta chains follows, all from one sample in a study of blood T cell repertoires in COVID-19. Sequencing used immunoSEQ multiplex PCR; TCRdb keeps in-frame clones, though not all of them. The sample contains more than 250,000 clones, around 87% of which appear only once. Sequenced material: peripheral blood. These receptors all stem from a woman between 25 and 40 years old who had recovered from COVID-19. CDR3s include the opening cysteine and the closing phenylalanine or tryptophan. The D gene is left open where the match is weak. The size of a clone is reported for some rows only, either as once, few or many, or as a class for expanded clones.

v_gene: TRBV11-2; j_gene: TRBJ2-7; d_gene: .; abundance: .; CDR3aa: CASRVNFGAGSSYEQYF; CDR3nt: TGTGCCAGCAGGGTTAATTTTGGCGCGGGATCCTCCTACGAGCAGTACTTC
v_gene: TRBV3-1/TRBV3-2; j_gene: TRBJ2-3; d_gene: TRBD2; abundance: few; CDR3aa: CASSQDGREQVGRDTQYF; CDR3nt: TGTGCCAGCAGCCAAGACGGGAGGGAACAGGTTGGTAGAGATACGCAGTATTTT
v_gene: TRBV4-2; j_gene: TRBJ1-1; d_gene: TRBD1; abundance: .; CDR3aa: CASSQNPGTVNTEAFF; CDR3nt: TGTGCCAGCAGCCAAAATCCCGGGACAGTGAACACTGAAGCTTTCTTT
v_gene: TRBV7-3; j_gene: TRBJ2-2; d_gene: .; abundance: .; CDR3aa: CASSLSRGTGELFF; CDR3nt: TGTGCCAGCAGCTTAAGTCGGGGCACCGGGGAGCTGTTTTTT
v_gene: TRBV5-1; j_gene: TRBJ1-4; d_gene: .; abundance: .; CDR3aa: CASSLQEPNEKLFF; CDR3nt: TGCGCCAGCAGCTTACAGGAGCCTAATGAAAAACTGTTTTTT
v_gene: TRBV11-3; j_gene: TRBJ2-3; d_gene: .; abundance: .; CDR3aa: CASSAGGSTDTQYF; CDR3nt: TGTGCCAGCAGCGCCGGCGGTAGCACAGATACGCAGTATTTT
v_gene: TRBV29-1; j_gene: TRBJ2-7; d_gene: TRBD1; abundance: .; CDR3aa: CSVGPQGAVYEQYF; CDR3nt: TGCAGCGTTGGCCCCCAGGGGGCGGTCTACGAGCAGTACTTC
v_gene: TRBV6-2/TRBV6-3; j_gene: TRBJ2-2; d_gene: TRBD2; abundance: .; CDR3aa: CASSNSGRGAGELFF; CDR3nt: TGTGCCAGCAGCAATAGCGGGAGAGGGGCCGGGGAGCTGTTTTTT
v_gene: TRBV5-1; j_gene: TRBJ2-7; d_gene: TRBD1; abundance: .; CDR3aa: CASSSNRDRDYEQYF; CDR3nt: TGCGCCAGCAGCTCGAACCGGGACAGAGACTACGAGCAGTACTTC
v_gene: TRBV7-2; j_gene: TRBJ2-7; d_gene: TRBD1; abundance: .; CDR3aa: CASSLDSSQGANEQYF; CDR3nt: TGTGCCAGCAGCTTAGATAGTTCCCAGGGGGCGAACGAGCAGTACTTC
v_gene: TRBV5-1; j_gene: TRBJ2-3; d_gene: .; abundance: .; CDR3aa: CASRRGRADTQYF; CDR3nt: TGCGCCAGCAGAAGGGGTAGGGCAGATACGCAGTATTTT
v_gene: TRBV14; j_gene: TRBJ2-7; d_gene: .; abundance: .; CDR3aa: CASSAPVVHEQYF; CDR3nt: TGTGCCAGCAGCGCCCCAGTTGTCCACGAGCAGTACTTC
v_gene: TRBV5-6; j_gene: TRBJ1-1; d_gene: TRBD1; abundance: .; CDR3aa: CASSLDRGWENTEAFF; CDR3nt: TGTGCCAGCAGCTTGGACAGGGGGTGGGAGAACACTGAAGCTTTCTTT
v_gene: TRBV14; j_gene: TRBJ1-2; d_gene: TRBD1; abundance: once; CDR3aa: CASSQGGQPYGYTF; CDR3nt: TGTGCCAGCAGCCAAGGGGGACAGCCCTATGGCTACACCTTC
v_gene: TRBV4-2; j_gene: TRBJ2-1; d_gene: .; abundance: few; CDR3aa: CASSQDLTEGNEQFF; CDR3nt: TGTGCCAGCAGCCAAGATCTCACCGAGGGCAATGAGCAGTTCTTC
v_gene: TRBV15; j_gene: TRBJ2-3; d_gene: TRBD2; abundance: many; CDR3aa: CATSRDRGGTDTQYF; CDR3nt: TGTGCCACCAGCAGAGATCGGGGGGGCACAGATACGCAGTATTTT
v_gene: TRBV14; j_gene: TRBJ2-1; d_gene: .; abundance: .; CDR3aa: CASRAANEQFF; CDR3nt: TGTGCCAGCAGGGCGGCCAATGAGCAGTTCTTC
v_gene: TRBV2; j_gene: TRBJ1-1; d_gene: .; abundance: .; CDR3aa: CASQWGVTEAFF; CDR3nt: TGTGCCAGCCAGTGGGGGGTGACTGAAGCTTTCTTT
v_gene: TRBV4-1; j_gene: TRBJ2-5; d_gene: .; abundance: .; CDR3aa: CASSQVASGTPRQETQYF; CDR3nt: TGCGCCAGCAGCCAAGTAGCGTCCGGGACTCCCAGACAAGAGACCCAGTACTTC
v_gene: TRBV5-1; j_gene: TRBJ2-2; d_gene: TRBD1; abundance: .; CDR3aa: CASSLEGQGGTGELFF; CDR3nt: TGCGCCAGCAGCTTGGAAGGACAGGGAGGCACCGGGGAGCTGTTTTTT
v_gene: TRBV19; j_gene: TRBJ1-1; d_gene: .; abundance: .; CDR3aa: CASSIQGGTEAFF; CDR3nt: TGTGCCAGTAGTATTCAGGGAGGGACTGAAGCTTTCTTT
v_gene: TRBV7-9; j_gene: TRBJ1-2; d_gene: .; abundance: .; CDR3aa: CASSLRDRGDGYTF; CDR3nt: TGTGCCAGCAGCTTGCGGGACCGCGGGGATGGCTACACCTTC
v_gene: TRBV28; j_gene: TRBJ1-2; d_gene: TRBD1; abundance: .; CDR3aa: CASSPGDRYYGYTF; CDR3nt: TGTGCCAGCAGCCCCGGGGACAGATACTATGGCTACACCTTC
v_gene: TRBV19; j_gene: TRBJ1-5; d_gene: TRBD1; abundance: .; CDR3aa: CASSFTGGRQPQHF; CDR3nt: TGTGCCAGTAGTTTTACAGGGGGTCGTCAGCCCCAGCATTTT
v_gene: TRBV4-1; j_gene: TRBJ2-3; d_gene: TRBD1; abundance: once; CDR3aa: CASSQRGRGPDTQYF; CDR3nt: TGCGCCAGCAGCCAAAGAGGCAGGGGGCCAGATACGCAGTATTTT
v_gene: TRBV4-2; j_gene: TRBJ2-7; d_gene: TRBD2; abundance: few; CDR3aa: CASSPPRTSGSNEQYF; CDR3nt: TGTGCCAGCAGCCCACCCCGGACTAGCGGGAGCAACGAGCAGTACTTC
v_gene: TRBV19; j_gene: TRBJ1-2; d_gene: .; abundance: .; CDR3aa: CASSAWTSRDYGYTF; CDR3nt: TGTGCCAGTAGTGCCTGGACAAGCCGGGACTATGGCTACACCTTC
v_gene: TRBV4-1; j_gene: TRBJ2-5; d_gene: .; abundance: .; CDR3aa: CASSQGRAHRRLEQTQYF; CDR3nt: TGCGCCAGCAGCCAAGGGCGGGCCCATCGAAGATTGGAACAGACCCAGTACTTC
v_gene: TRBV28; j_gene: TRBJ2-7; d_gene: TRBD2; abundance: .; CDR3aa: CASSLGGFEQYF; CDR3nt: TGTGCCAGCAGTTTGGGAGGGTTCGAGCAGTACTTC
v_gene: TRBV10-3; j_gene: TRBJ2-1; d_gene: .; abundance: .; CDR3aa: CAISESDNEQFF; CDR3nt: TGTGCCATCAGTGAGTCCGACAATGAGCAGTTCTTC
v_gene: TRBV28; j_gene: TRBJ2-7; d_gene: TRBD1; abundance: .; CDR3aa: CASSPRDRDYEQYF; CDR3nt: TGTGCCAGCAGTCCTCGGGACAGGGACTACGAGCAGTACTTC
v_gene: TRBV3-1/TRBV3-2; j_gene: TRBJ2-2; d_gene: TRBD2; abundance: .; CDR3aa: CASSIGTTNTGELFF; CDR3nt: TGTGCCAGCAGCATCGGGACTACAAACACCGGGGAGCTGTTTTTT
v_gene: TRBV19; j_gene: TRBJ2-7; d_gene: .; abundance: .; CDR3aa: CASSIQGGLDEQYF; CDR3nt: TGTGCCAGTAGTATACAGGGCGGATTGGACGAGCAGTACTTC
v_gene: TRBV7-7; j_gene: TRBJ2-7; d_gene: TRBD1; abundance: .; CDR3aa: CASSQDRAHEQYF; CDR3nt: TGTGCTAGCAGCCAGGACAGGGCCCACGAGCAGTACTTC
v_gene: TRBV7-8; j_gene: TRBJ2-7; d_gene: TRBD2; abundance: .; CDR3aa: CASSPLAGEHYEQYF; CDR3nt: TGTGCCAGCAGTCCTCTAGCGGGGGAGCATTACGAGCAGTACTTC
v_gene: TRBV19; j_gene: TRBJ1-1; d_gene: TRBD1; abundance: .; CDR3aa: CASSEPGQRNTEAFF; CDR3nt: TGTGCCAGTAGTGAACCGGGACAGAGGAACACTGAAGCTTTCTTT
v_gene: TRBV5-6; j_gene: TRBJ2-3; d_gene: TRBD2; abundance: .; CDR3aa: CASSGTSEGTDTQYF; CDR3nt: TGTGCCAGCAGCGGGACTAGCGAGGGCACAGATACGCAGTATTTT
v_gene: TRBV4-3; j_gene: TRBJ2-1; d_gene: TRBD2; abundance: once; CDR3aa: CASSQALAGGLYNEQFF; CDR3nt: TGCGCCAGCAGCCAAGCCTTAGCGGGAGGGCTCTACAATGAGCAGTTCTTC
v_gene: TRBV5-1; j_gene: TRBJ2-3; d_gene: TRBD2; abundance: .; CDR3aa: CASSPGRRGGAADTQYF; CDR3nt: TGCGCCAGCAGCCCCGGTCGGCGCGGGGGGGCCGCAGATACGCAGTATTTT
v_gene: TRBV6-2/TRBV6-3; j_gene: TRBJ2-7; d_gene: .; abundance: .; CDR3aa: CASSSGGSYEQYF; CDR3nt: TGTGCCAGCAGTTCAGGGGGGAGCTACGAGCAGTACTTC
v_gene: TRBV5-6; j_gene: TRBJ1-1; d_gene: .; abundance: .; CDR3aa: CASSLRSLGVGTEAFF; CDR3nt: TGTGCCAGCAGCTTGAGATCTTTGGGAGTAGGAACTGAAGCTTTCTTT
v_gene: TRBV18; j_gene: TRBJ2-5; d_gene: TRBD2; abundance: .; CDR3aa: CASSPTGVYSGAQETQYF; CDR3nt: TGTGCCAGCTCACCAACGGGGGTATATAGCGGGGCCCAAGAGACCCAGTACTTC
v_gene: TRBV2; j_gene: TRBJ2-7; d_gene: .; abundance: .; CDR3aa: CASSDDTGTYSYEQYF; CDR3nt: TGTGCCAGCAGCGATGATACCGGGACATACTCCTACGAGCAGTACTTC
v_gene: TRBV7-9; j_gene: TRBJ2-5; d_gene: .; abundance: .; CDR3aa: CASSLVGATQETQYF; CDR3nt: TGTGCCAGCAGCTTAGTTGGGGCTACACAAGAGACCCAGTACTTC
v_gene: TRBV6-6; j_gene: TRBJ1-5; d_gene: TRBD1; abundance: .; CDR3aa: CASRVDRAEGNQPQHF; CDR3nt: TGTGCCAGCAGGGTCGACAGGGCGGAAGGCAATCAGCCCCAGCATTTT
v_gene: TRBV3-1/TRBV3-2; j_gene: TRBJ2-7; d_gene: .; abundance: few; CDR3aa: CASSPFGGYEQYF; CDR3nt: TGTGCCAGCAGCCCGTTCGGGGGCTACGAGCAGTACTTC
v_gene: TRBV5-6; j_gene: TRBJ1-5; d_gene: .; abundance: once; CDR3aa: CASSLLDQPQHF; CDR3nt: TGTGCCAGCAGCTTGCTTGATCAGCCCCAGCATTTT